These 27 T cell receptor beta chains came from one sample sequenced in a study of breast tumors, draining lymph nodes, adjacent tissues. TCRdb reprocessed the multiplex PCR reads with MiXCR, giving one entry per CDR3 protein. The data show around 43,000 distinct CDR3 sequences, 23% seen once. Material for sequencing was breast tumor tissue. The receptors derive from a female donor with breast cancer. Some clones in this sample may be carry-over from other donors' samples.

This clonotype has ten or more counts. The rearrangement uses TRBV4-2 and TRBJ2-2, with a tentative D call TRBD2 (7 bases). This CDR3 is 14 amino acids long. Germline V gene lookup returns CDR1 LGHNA and CDR2 YNFKEQ. V was pared by 0 bases and J by 9 bases, with 11 bases between. The CDR3 here is CASSQDRGARELFF. The CDR3 nucleotides read TGTGCCAGCAGCCAAGATCGGGGGGCGAGGGAGCTGTTTTTT.

This clonotype appeared once. This may be a read error, as it is one base from a much larger clone. The chain combines TRBV30 with TRBJ2-5; TRBD1 might be the D (5 bases). The CDR3 is 16 residues long. Germline CDR1 and CDR2: GTSNPN and SVGIG (reference sequence). As DNA, the CDR3 is TGTGCTGGGGCCCCCACGGCAGGGCGAATCAGGGAGACCCAGTACTTC. It encodes CAGAPTAGRIRETQYF.

This clonotype was seen many times. The V and J genes are TRBV20-1 and TRBJ1-2, with 9 bases that match TRBD1. This CDR3 region has 15 residues. The V segment lost 4 bases and the J segment 5 bases; nucleotides outside the gene matches: 11. The germline V gene encodes CDR1 DFQATT and CDR2 SNEGSKA (reference sequence). In nucleotides, the CDR3 is TGCAGTGCTAACGAACCCGGACAGGGGAATTATGGCTACACCTTC. It specifies CSANEPGQGNYGYTF.

This chain uses TRBV15 with TRBJ2-1; perhaps TRBD1 as D (5 bases). Per germline, CDR1 LNHNV and CDR2 YYDKDF (reference sequence). The CDR3 loop spans 15 amino acids. V lost 0 bases and J 5 bases, leaving 11 bases between the germline ends. In DNA, the CDR3 is TGTGCCACCAGCAGAGATCTAGGGGCCCACAATGAGCAGTTCTTC. It yields the protein CATSRDLGAHNEQFF.

On this clonotype itself: The junction shows a germline mismatch at one end, possibly a read error. The chain employs TRBV7-2 and TRBJ2-1; D might be TRBD2 (6 bases). CDR3 size: 14 residues. The germline gives CDR1 SGHTA, CDR2 FQGNSA. This CDR3 is CASSRRRGYNERFF. The CDR3 DNA reads as TGTGCCAGCAGCCGGAGGAGGGGTTACAATGAGCGGTTCTTC.

This clonotype was counted many times. The gene calls are TRBV5-1 and TRBJ2-2; TRBD1 matches at 10 bases. J lost 1 base, V lost 4 bases, and 4 bases had no gene match. The length of the CDR3 is 16 residues. CDR1 is SGHRS and CDR2 is YFSETQ in the germline V gene. CDR3 bases: TGCGCCAGCAGCCTTCGGACAGGGGGGAACACCGGGGAGCTGTTTTTT. It translates to CASSLRTGGNTGELFF.

With regard to this clonotype: A clone one base away is much larger, so this may be a read error. This likely comes from a read error, as the CDR3 has no conserved phenylalanine or tryptophan at its end. The V and J genes are TRBV12-3 or TRBV12-4 and TRBJ2-3; no clear D. The V end lost 4 bases, the J end lost 2 bases, and 7 bases lay between the germline ends. The CDR3 runs 13 residues. The CDR3 nucleotides are TGTGCCAGCAGTTCCGGATACACAGATACGCAGTATCTT. Translation gives CASSSGYTDTQYL.

CDR3 bases: TGCGCCAGCAGCTTAGGGACAGGGAATGAGCAGTTCTTC. It is translated as CASSLGTGNEQFF. The chain employs TRBV5-1 and TRBJ2-1; TRBD1 agrees at 9 bases. Trimming removed 2 bases from V and 7 bases from J; junction bases left unmatched: 1. There are 13 residues in the CDR3. CDR1 and CDR2 from the germline V gene are SGHRS and YFSETQ.

At least ten counts were recorded for this clonotype. The chain combines TRBV12-3 or TRBV12-4 with TRBJ2-1; a weak D match, TRBD2 (7 bases). Trimming left V 3 bases short and J 4 bases short, with 13 bases between. The CDR3 is 15 residues long. The CDR3 loop is CASSFVAGAYNEQFF. The CDR3 DNA reads TGTGCCAGCAGTTTCGTCGCGGGGGCTTACAATGAGCAGTTCTTC.

This clonotype was picked up many times. The rearrangement uses TRBV3-1 and TRBJ2-7, with TRBD1 identical over 7 bases. The CDR3 is 12 residues long. Per germline, CDR1 LGHDT and CDR2 YNNKEL (reference sequence). The J segment lost 6 bases and the V segment lost 6 bases, leaving 5 bases of the junction unmatched. The CDR3 loop reads CASSYGQVEQYF. The CDR3 DNA is TGTGCCAGCAGTTACGGACAGGTCGAGCAGTACTTC.

This clonotype was seen ten or more times. The chain links TRBV20-1 to TRBJ2-7; no reliable D call. Germline CDR1 and CDR2: DFQATT and SNEGSKA (reference sequence). V was trimmed by 3 bases and J by 6 bases, leaving 15 bases between them. The CDR3 is made up of 13 amino acids. The CDR3 sequence is CSASVGGDGEQYF. As DNA, the CDR3 is TGCAGTGCTAGTGTGGGTGGGGATGGCGAGCAGTACTTC.

This clonotype was picked up many times. This chain connects TRBV5-1 to TRBJ2-1; TRBD2 agrees at 11 bases. The germline gives CDR1 SGHRS, CDR2 YFSETQ. The CDR3 has 17 residues. J lost 7 bases, V lost 5 bases, and 14 bases had no gene match. The CDR3: CASSRLAGYVRANEQFF. DNA of the CDR3: TGCGCCAGCAGTCGACTAGCGGGGTACGTGCGCGCGAATGAGCAGTTCTTC.

This clonotype was recorded many times. The chain employs TRBV7-3 and TRBJ2-3; D is uncertain. Looked up from germline, CDR1 is SGHTA and CDR2 is FQGTGA. The germline V and J ends were trimmed by 4 bases and 0 bases, with 5 bases remaining between them. This CDR3 is 13 amino acids long. For the CDR3, the DNA is TGTGCCAGCAGCTCCTCTAGCACAGATACGCAGTATTTT. Its protein product is CASSSSSTDTQYF.

This rearrangement joins TRBV4-1 to TRBJ2-5, with D possibly being TRBD2 (5 bases). Germline values: CDR1 MGHRA, CDR2 YSYEKL. The CDR3 spans 17 residues. V was cut by 0 bases and J by 2 bases, with 16 bases left in between. CDR3: CASSQDNAFRTQETQYF. CDR3 nucleotides: TGCGCCAGCAGCCAAGATAACGCGTTTAGGACTCAAGAGACCCAGTACTTC.

Concerning this clonotype: A read error is possible here, since a much larger clone lies one base away. The V gene is TRBV27, the J gene TRBJ1-3, with TRBD1 matching 8 bases. Germline-derived CDR1 and CDR2 are MNHEY and SMNVEV (reference sequence). The CDR3 loop spans 15 amino acids. The chain's CDR3 is CTSSIRGQKGNTIYF. CDR3 nucleotide sequence: TGTACCAGCAGTATCAGGGGGCAGAAAGGAAACACCATATATTTT.

This clonotype has ten or more counts. V is TRBV7-9 and J is TRBJ2-1; no clear D gene. The V gene lost 5 bases and the J gene lost 7 bases, with 9 bases spanning the gap. CDR1 and CDR2 (germline): SEHNR, FQNEAQ (reference sequence). The CDR3 contains 12 residues. The CDR3 region has the DNA TGTGCCAGCAGCGAGCTCAGGAATGAGCAGTTCTTC. This translates into CASSELRNEQFF.

Concerning this clonotype itself: With a much larger clone just one base away, this may be a read error. Because the CDR3 is missing its conserved closing phenylalanine or tryptophan, this is likely a read error. V and J are TRBV5-5 and TRBJ1-5, with D unresolved. CDR3 size: 14 residues. V shed 0 bases and J shed 2 bases, with 6 bases lying between them. Germline CDR1 and CDR2: SGHKS and YYEKEE (reference sequence). CDR3 coding DNA: TGTGCCAGCAGCTTGGAAAGTGGCAATCAGCCCCAGCATCTT. Amino acids: CASSLESGNQPQHL.

This clonotype has ten or more counts. The chain couples TRBV18 to TRBJ2-7; TRBD2 aligns across 9 bases. The CDR3 extends over 15 amino acids. Germline CDR1 is KGHSH and CDR2 is LQKENI. J was trimmed by 1 base and V by 5 bases; bases with no gene match: 6. The CDR3 DNA sequence: TGTGCCAGCTCATCGACTAGCGGTACTTCCTACGAGCAGTACTTC. Its translation: CASSSTSGTSYEQYF.

This chain joins TRBV9 and TRBJ2-6; weak D call: TRBD1 (6 bases). CDR1 is SGDLS and CDR2 is YYNGEE in the germline V gene. CDR3 length: 18 residues. V was clipped by 3 bases and J by 4 bases, with 20 bases between them. CDR3 DNA: TGTGCCAGCAGCGGATTCAGGGGTTCTGGTGTCGGGGCCAACGTCCTGACTTTC. Amino acid sequence: CASSGFRGSGVGANVLTF.

This clonotype was observed many times. The chain carries TRBV7-3 and TRBJ2-7; D is unclear. The CDR3 runs 13 residues. Trimming shortened V by 1 base and J by 3 bases, and 7 bases separated the two germline ends. Germline CDR1 and CDR2: SGHTA and FQGTGA. The CDR3 nucleotides read TGTGCCAGCAGCTTAAGCCAAGACTACGAGCAGTACTTC. As protein: CASSLSQDYEQYF.

This clonotype has a count of ten or more. This rearrangement joins TRBV2 to TRBJ1-6; TRBD1 agrees at 8 bases. V gave up 8 bases and J gave up 13 bases; unmatched junction bases: 10. The germline gives CDR1 SNHLY, CDR2 FYNNEI. There are 13 residues in the CDR3. The CDR3 here is CASGGQGLSPLHF. The CDR3 bases are TGTGCCAGCGGAGGACAGGGTCTTTCTCCCCTCCACTTT.

To note about this clonotype: A much larger clone lies a single base off, so this may be a read error. The genes are TRBV6-1 and TRBJ2-7, with D possibly matching TRBD2 (5 bases). Trimming took off 7 bases at V and 2 bases at J, with 9 bases between the two ends. CDR1 MNHNS and CDR2 SASEGT come from the germline V gene. The CDR3 runs 12 residues. The CDR3: CASTSSAYEQYF. In DNA, the CDR3 is TGTGCCAGCACCAGTAGCGCCTACGAGCAGTACTTC.

The chain uses TRBV20-1 and TRBJ1-1; D is possibly TRBD1 (6 bases). The V and J ends lost 8 bases and 2 bases respectively, with 24 bases between them. This CDR3 is 16 amino acids long. Germline V CDR1 and CDR2: DFQATT, SNEGSKA (reference sequence). CDR3 protein: CSTPLGGRPKNTEAFF. The CDR3 region has the DNA TGCAGTACCCCGCTCGGGGGGCGACCCAAAAACACTGAAGCTTTCTTT.

The rearrangement links TRBV11-2 to TRBJ2-5; no clear D. The CDR3 extends over 12 amino acids. Germline CDR1 reads SGHAT; CDR2 reads FQNNGV. The V end was cut by 2 bases, the J end by 3 bases, with 4 bases between. The CDR3 coding sequence is TGTGCCAGCAGCTTATCAAAAGAGACCCAGTACTTC. Its protein is CASSLSKETQYF.

This clonotype was seen ten or more times. CDR3 DNA: TGTGCCAGCAGCCTGTCCCCGGCCGGGACCGGGGAGCTGTTTTTT. Protein sequence: CASSLSPAGTGELFF. The chain carries TRBV7-2 and TRBJ2-2; the D is unclear. Looked up from germline, CDR1 is SGHTA and CDR2 is FQGNSA. With 5 bases removed from V and 5 bases from J, the gap between germline ends came to 15 bases. The CDR3 has 15 amino acids.

This clonotype was found many times. The chain is built from TRBV20-1 and TRBJ2-3, with D possibly being TRBD1 (6 bases). Germline V gene data show CDR1 as DFQATT and CDR2 as SNEGSKA (reference sequence). The V gene lost 0 bases and the J gene lost 7 bases, with 17 bases spanning the gap. This CDR3 comprises 15 residues. The CDR3 bases are TGCAGTGCTAGAGAACCGTACGGGACACAAAATACGCAGTATTTT. Its protein is CSAREPYGTQNTQYF.

This clonotype occurred many times. The V gene is TRBV6-6, the J gene TRBJ1-5, with D unresolved. The CDR3 is made up of 19 amino acids. The V end lost 3 bases, the J end lost 0 bases, and 21 bases lay between the germline ends. CDR1 is MNHNY and CDR2 is SVGAGI in the germline V gene (reference sequence). The chain's CDR3 is CASSYPLSSSLNSNQPQHF. In DNA, the CDR3 is TGTGCCAGCAGTTATCCCCTTTCATCTAGCCTAAATAGCAATCAGCCCCAGCATTTT.